Below are 20 T cell receptor beta chains sequenced from a single sample in a study of early T cells in non-severe SARS-CoV-2 infection. TCRdb independently ran MiXCR on the 5' RACE reads; one entry per CDR3 protein. The sample consists of more than 60,000 distinct CDR3 sequences, over 10% of them appearing once. The sequenced material came from whole blood. All receptors come from an adult who was a healthcare worker with PCR-confirmed SARS-CoV-2 infection or an uninfected control (not recorded which).

V and J are TRBV28 and TRBJ2-5; unclear D gene. CDR1 is MDHEN and CDR2 is SYDVKM in the germline V gene. The CDR3 has 12 amino acids. With 6 bases removed from V and 5 bases from J, the gap between germline ends came to 10 bases. The CDR3 loop reads CASRTAGETQYF. CDR3 nucleotide sequence: TGTGCCAGCAGAACCGCTGGGGAGACCCAGTACTTC.

The gene calls are TRBV6-1 and TRBJ1-4; weak D call: TRBD1 (5 bases). Trimming took off 4 bases at V and 5 bases at J, with 11 bases between the two ends. Germline V CDR1 and CDR2: MNHNS, SASEGT. This CDR3 is 14 amino acids long. The CDR3 nucleotides read TGTGCCAGCAGTGGATGGACACGGAATGAAAAACTGTTTTTT. As protein: CASSGWTRNEKLFF.

The chain couples TRBV3-1 to TRBJ2-7, with D possibly TRBD2 on 6 matching bases. The V end lost 1 base, the J end lost 0 bases, and 7 bases lay between the germline ends. Germline V lookup: CDR1 LGHDT, CDR2 YNNKEL (reference sequence). There are 14 residues in the CDR3. The CDR3 region has the DNA TGTGCCAGCAGCCAAGGGGGAGGCTCCTACGAGCAGTACTTC. Encoded protein: CASSQGGGSYEQYF.

The chain joins TRBV5-4 to TRBJ1-2; maybe TRBD1 (6 bases). Germline lookup yields CDR1 SGHNT and CDR2 YYREEE (reference sequence). The CDR3 spans 14 residues. The V end lost 2 bases, the J end lost 4 bases, and 12 bases lay between the germline ends. CDR3 loop: CASSLTGQLYGYTF. CDR3 nucleotide sequence: TGTGCCAGCAGCTTAACAGGACAGCTCTATGGCTACACCTTC.

The chain couples TRBV7-2 to TRBJ2-6; weak D call: TRBD1 (5 bases). Germline V gene lookup returns CDR1 SGHTA and CDR2 FQGNSA. V lost 3 bases and J lost 2, with 17 bases in between. The CDR3 has 18 amino acids. CDR3 nucleotides: TGTGCCAGCAGCTTGCAGGTGGGGCTCTTAACTGGGGCCAACGTCCTGACTTTC. It is translated as CASSLQVGLLTGANVLTF.

In this sample, this clonotype turned up many times. The genes are TRBV6-2 or TRBV6-3 and TRBJ2-1; perhaps D is TRBD1 or TRBD2 (5 bases each). The CDR3 contains 15 residues. Germline V gives CDR1 MNHEY, CDR2 SVGEGT. Trimming left V 7 bases short and J 5 bases short, with 18 bases between. The CDR3 here is CASTNGDRYNNEQFF. The DNA for the CDR3 is TGTGCCAGCACCAATGGGGACCGATATAACAATGAGCAGTTCTTC.

This clonotype was recorded many times. V gene TRBV20-1 combines with J gene TRBJ1-5; D possibly corresponds to TRBD1 (6 bases). The germline V and J ends were trimmed by 0 bases and 6 bases, with 12 bases remaining between them. Germline-derived CDR1 and CDR2 are DFQATT and SNEGSKA (reference sequence). CDR3 length equals 14 residues. The CDR3 nucleotides are TGCAGTGCTAGAGAAAACAGGGAGGGTCAGCCCCAGCATTTT. It yields the protein CSARENREGQPQHF.

The rearrangement links TRBV25-1 to TRBJ1-1; perhaps TRBD1 as D (5 bases). CDR1 and CDR2 (germline): MGHDK, SYGVNS. The CDR3 is made up of 13 amino acids. V was pared by 4 bases and J by 5 bases, with 11 bases between. The CDR3 region has the DNA TGTGCCAGCAGTGTTCCGGGGGAGACTGAAGCTTTCTTT. This encodes CASSVPGETEAFF.

This clonotype was seen ten or more times. The rearrangement uses TRBV5-1 and TRBJ2-7; TRBD1 might be the D (6 bases). The germline CDR1 and CDR2 sequences are SGHRS and YFSETQ. CDR3 length: 14 amino acids. Trimming took 1 base from V and 2 from J, leaving 10 bases between them. Here the CDR3 DNA reads TGCGCCAGCAGCTTGCTACAGGGACCCTACGAGCAGTACTTC. It yields the protein CASSLLQGPYEQYF. The entire variable domain, with the rest obtained from reference TRBV5-1 and TRBJ2-7, is as follows: KAGVTQTPRYLIKTRGQQVTLSCSPISGHRSVSWYQQTPGQGLQFLFEYFSETQRNKGNFPGRFSGRQFSNSRSEMNVSTLELGDSALYLCASSLLQGPYEQYFGPGTRLTVT.

Ten or more counts support this clonotype. The chain uses TRBV10-2 and TRBJ1-2, with D hard to call. Per the germline V gene, CDR1 is WSHSY and CDR2 is SAAADI. The germline V and J ends were trimmed by 2 bases and 5 bases, with 9 bases remaining between them. The CDR3 is 13 residues long. The CDR3 coding sequence is TGCGCCAGCAGTGAGGGGCAGGTGTATGGCTACACCTTC. It specifies CASSEGQVYGYTF.

The chain uses TRBV27 and TRBJ1-2; D is uncertain. Trimming cost V 5 bases and J 1 base, with 14 bases left between them. The CDR3 contains 15 residues. The germline V gene has CDR1 MNHEY and CDR2 SMNVEV (reference sequence). The CDR3 nucleotides read TGTGCCAGCAGTCCATTGTCTCGAAGTAACTATGGCTACACCTTC. This translates into CASSPLSRSNYGYTF.

V gene TRBV7-8 combines with J gene TRBJ2-3, with D tentatively TRBD1 or TRBD2 (5 bases each). The CDR3 spans 14 residues. V was shortened by 5 bases and J by 2 bases, with 11 bases between the two germline ends. In germline, CDR1 is SGHVS, CDR2 FQNEAQ. CDR3 bases: TGTGCCAGCAGCCACGGGGCCACCACAGATACGCAGTATTTT. Translation gives CASSHGATTDTQYF.

The rearrangement uses TRBV6-2 or TRBV6-3 and TRBJ2-1; weak D call: TRBD1 (6 bases). This CDR3 region has 17 residues. Per the germline V gene, CDR1 is MNHEY and CDR2 is SVGEGT. V shed 6 bases and J shed 0 bases, with 18 bases lying between them. CDR3 DNA: TGTGCCAGCAGGCCCCCGGGACAATTTCTCTCCTACAATGAGCAGTTCTTC. This gives the protein CASRPPGQFLSYNEQFF.

Regarding this clonotype: As the CDR3 is not closed by the conserved phenylalanine or tryptophan, this likely results from a read error. This rearrangement joins TRBV29-1 to TRBJ2-2, with TRBD1 as a possible D gene (5 bases). The CDR3 runs to 12 residues. Germline V gives CDR1 SQVTM, CDR2 ANQGSEA. V was shortened by 7 bases and J by 6 bases, with 12 bases between the two germline ends. CDR3: CSAGHGPGELFS. CDR3 DNA sequence: TGCAGCGCCGGACATGGGCCCGGGGAGCTGTTTTCT.

This clonotype turned up a few times. The V and J genes are TRBV11-2 and TRBJ2-5; 8 bases are shared with TRBD1. Germline values: CDR1 SGHAT, CDR2 FQNNGV. The junction had 11 bases not matched to a gene; V was cut back by 0 bases and J by 5 bases. The CDR3 totals 17 residues. The CDR3 protein is CASSLDRERRGLETQYF. DNA for the CDR3: TGTGCCAGCAGCTTAGATCGCGAGCGCAGGGGGCTGGAGACCCAGTACTTC.

The sample holds a few counts of this clonotype. V usage is TRBV5-1 and J usage is TRBJ1-6; TRBD1 matches at 7 bases. The CDR3 covers 16 residues. Germline V gene sequence: CDR1 SGHRS, CDR2 YFSETQ. The J segment lost 10 bases and the V segment lost 4 bases, leaving 14 bases of the junction unmatched. The CDR3 nucleotides read TGCGCCAGCAGCAGCGTCAGTACAGGGGCGAGGTCACCCCTCCACTTT. It specifies CASSSVSTGARSPLHF.

In its sample, this clonotype was seen many times. V gene TRBV6-2 or TRBV6-3 combines with J gene TRBJ2-7, with D tentatively TRBD1 (5 bases). CDR1 is MNHEY and CDR2 is SVGEGT in the germline V gene. V lost 5 bases to trimming and J lost 0 bases, with 11 bases between them. The CDR3 length is 14 residues. CDR3 protein: CASSHDSPSYEQYF. In DNA, the CDR3 is TGTGCCAGCAGTCACGACAGTCCCTCCTACGAGCAGTACTTC.

The table lists this clonotype with a few counts. The chain is built from TRBV27 and TRBJ1-1; 7 bases line up with TRBD1. The CDR3 is 13 residues long. The J segment lost 4 bases and the V segment lost 6 bases, leaving 5 bases of the junction unmatched. Looked up from germline, CDR1 is MNHEY and CDR2 is SMNVEV (reference sequence). The CDR3 loop reads CASSGAGGTEAFF. In DNA form, the CDR3 reads TGTGCCAGCAGCGGTGCAGGGGGCACTGAAGCTTTCTTT.

The genes are TRBV28 and TRBJ1-1; D is ambiguous. Trimming removed 2 bases at V and 10 bases at J, with 11 bases between. There are 12 residues in the CDR3. CDR1 and CDR2 (germline): MDHEN, SYDVKM. This CDR3 reads CASSLVGSGAFF. The CDR3 DNA is TGTGCCAGCAGTTTAGTCGGTTCCGGAGCTTTCTTT.

This rearrangement joins TRBV9 to TRBJ2-5, with 7 bases aligning to TRBD2. The CDR3 is made up of 14 amino acids. Trimming cost V 3 bases and J 4 bases; bases outside gene matches: 6. The germline CDR1 and CDR2 sequences are SGDLS and YYNGEE. For the CDR3, the DNA is TGTGCCAGCAGCGCCCAGGGAGGGCGAGAGACCCAGTACTTC. This encodes CASSAQGGRETQYF.